This entry features one T cell receptor beta chain sequence. MiXCR was run by TCRdb on the 5' RACE reads, yielding one entry per CDR3 protein. The top ten hold about 7% of the sample, which has approximately 82,000 distinct CDR3 sequences, over 12% seen once. There are 16 residues in the CDR3. This entry is derived from a study of neurological immune-mediated disorders. This TCR was sampled from a woman aged 50 to 60 in good health. Specimen: PBMCs. J is TRBJ2-7 and V is TRBV21-1; TRBD1 is the table's D call, not checked against the DNA. TRBV21-1 constitutes a pseudogene. CDR3 in DNA: TGCGCCAGCAGCATGGTAAGACAGGGAGGCTGCCAGGAGCAGTACTTC. Its translation: CASSMVRQGGCQEQYF.